Below, 25 T cell receptor beta chains from the same sample are listed, as sequenced in a study of siplizumab effects on memory and regulatory T cells. The table came from immunoSEQ multiplex PCR; TCRdb's copy has only in-frame clones and leaves some out. The sample has over 95,000 clones; 93% are singletons. Sequenced sample: non-Treg CD4+ T cells sorted from blood. These receptors were obtained from a human donor in good health.

CDR3 sequence: CASSLAGTSTDTQYF. The CDR3 nucleotides are TGCGCCAGCAGTTTAGCGGGTACAAGCACAGATACGCAGTATTTT. The rearrangement uses TRBV10-1 and TRBJ2-3, with 7 bases aligning to TRBD2. With 5 bases clipped from V and 0 bases from J, the junction kept 5 bases outside the gene matches. Germline CDR1 reads WNHNN; CDR2 reads SYGVQD (reference sequence). This CDR3 has 15 residues.

This rearrangement joins TRBV27 to TRBJ1-2; D is ambiguous. CDR1 and CDR2 (germline): MNHEY, SMNVEV (reference sequence). Deletions cut 7 bases from V and 8 bases from J, with 20 bases between. The CDR3 consists of 14 residues. The CDR3 protein is CASTRSGSLPGYTF. The CDR3 DNA reads as TGTGCCAGCACTCGTTCGGGGAGTCTGCCAGGCTACACCTTC.

This clone appeared a single time. The gene calls are TRBV27 and TRBJ2-6, with a weak D call TRBD1 (5 bases). The CDR3 sequence is 15 residues long. Germline V lookup: CDR1 MNHEY, CDR2 SMNVEV (reference sequence). V lost 1 base, J lost 1 base, and 5 bases lay in between. The CDR3 spells CASSLYRSGANVLTF. The CDR3 nucleotides read TGTGCCAGCAGTTTATACAGGTCTGGGGCCAACGTCCTGACTTTC.

The CDR3: CASSPDFSGNTIYF. In DNA form, the CDR3 reads TGTGCCAGCTCACCAGACTTCTCTGGAAACACCATATATTTT. V is TRBV18 and J is TRBJ1-3; D not certain. V lost 2 bases and J 0 bases, leaving 5 bases between the germline ends. The CDR3 consists of 14 residues. In germline, CDR1 is KGHSH, CDR2 LQKENI.

The chain couples TRBV5-4 to TRBJ2-7; D call uncertain. The CDR3 spans 14 residues. In germline, CDR1 is SGHNT, CDR2 YYREEE (reference sequence). V shed 0 bases and J shed 3 bases, with 10 bases lying between them. The CDR3 DNA follows: TGTGCCAGCAGCTTGGGCAACCTGGGCTACGAGCAGTACTTC. Translating gives CASSLGNLGYEQYF.

The table lists this clone with a count of one. The chain recombines TRBV28 with TRBJ2-5; D remains unclear. The germline V gene encodes CDR1 MDHEN and CDR2 SYDVKM. The CDR3 contains 15 residues. V lost 6 bases and J lost 6, with 20 bases in between. The CDR3, as DNA: TGTGCCAGCAGCCTACTTAACGCTGTAAGAAAGACCCAGTACTTC. Translation gives CASSLLNAVRKTQYF.

The V and J genes are TRBV19 and TRBJ1-5; weak D call: TRBD1 (5 bases). V shed 3 bases and J shed 4 bases, with 10 bases lying between them. The CDR3 is 14 amino acids. Germline V gene sequence: CDR1 LNHDA, CDR2 SQIVND (reference sequence). CDR3 region: CASSILGENQPQHF. Written as DNA, the CDR3 is TGTGCCAGTAGTATTCTAGGGGAAAATCAGCCCCAGCATTTT. Supplemented by reference TRBV19 and TRBJ1-5, the full variable domain reads DGGITQSPKYLFRKEGQNVTLSCEQNLNHDAMYWYRQDPGQGLRLIYYSQIVNDFQKGDIAEGYSVSREKKESFPLTVTSAQKNPTAFYLCASSILGENQPQHFGDGTRLSIL.

V is TRBV7-2 and J is TRBJ1-3; D not resolved. Germline CDR1 is SGHTA and CDR2 is FQGNSA. CDR3 length: 14 residues. Trimming pared 5 bases from V and 4 bases from J, leaving 12 bases between. CDR3 protein: CASSGRSSGNTIYF. The CDR3 region has the DNA TGTGCCAGCAGCGGCCGTTCCTCGGGAAACACCATATATTTT. Full variable domain (rest looked up from reference TRBV7-2 and TRBJ1-3): GAGVSQSPSNKVTEKGKDVELRCDPISGHTALYWYRQSLGQGLEFLIYFQGNSAPDKSGLPSDRFSAERTGGSVSTLTIQRTQQEDSAVYLCASSGRSSGNTIYFGEGSWLTVV.

The rearrangement uses TRBV9 and TRBJ2-3; no definite D call. From germline, CDR1 is SGDLS and CDR2 YYNGEE. The ends were cut back, 4 bases at V and 3 bases at J, with 9 bases in the middle. This CDR3 has 13 amino acids. CDR3 region: CASSLPLTDTQYF. As DNA, the CDR3 is TGTGCCAGCAGCTTACCTCTAACAGATACGCAGTATTTT.

This chain connects TRBV28 to TRBJ1-1; possible D gene TRBD1, 5 bases. V lost 11 bases to trimming and J lost 0 bases, with 19 bases between them. The germline V gene has CDR1 MDHEN and CDR2 SYDVKM. The CDR3 is 15 amino acids. The CDR3 region is CAAWPGGILNTEAFF. The CDR3 coding sequence is TGTGCCGCATGGCCGGGGGGGATATTGAACACTGAAGCTTTCTTT.

This clone turned up a few times. V usage is TRBV25-1 and J usage is TRBJ1-1; D remains ambiguous. V dropped 2 bases and J dropped 4 bases, with 8 bases sitting between them. There are 13 residues in the CDR3. Looked up from germline, CDR1 is MGHDK and CDR2 is SYGVNS. The DNA for the CDR3 is TGTGCCAGCAGTGAAACTGGTACCACTGAAGCTTTCTTT. Translated: CASSETGTTEAFF.

CDR3 bases: TGTGCCTGGAGTGGTAAGGGGACTGAAGCTTTCTTT. This encodes CAWSGKGTEAFF. V usage is TRBV30 and J usage is TRBJ1-1; tentatively, D is TRBD1 (5 bases). Trimming shortened V by 1 base and J by 5 bases, and 8 bases separated the two germline ends. The CDR3 covers 12 residues. CDR1 GTSNPN and CDR2 SVGIG come from the germline V gene (reference sequence).

The V call is TRBV4-2, the J call TRBJ2-5, with TRBD2 matching over 7 bases. The ends lost 4 bases at V and 2 bases at J; junction bases unmatched: 7. In germline, CDR1 is LGHNA, CDR2 YNFKEQ. The CDR3 loop spans 15 amino acids. The DNA for the CDR3 is TGTGCCAGCAGCCTTACGGGGGGTCTTCAAGAGACCCAGTACTTC. Translated: CASSLTGGLQETQYF.

This sequence joins TRBV18 and TRBJ1-1, with 7 nucleotides matching TRBD1. Trimming took 2 bases from V and 1 from J; bases not matched to a gene: 7. Germline CDR1 and CDR2: KGHSH and LQKENI. The CDR3 length is 16 residues. The CDR3 loop is CASSPFTGDSNTEAFF. The CDR3 DNA reads TGTGCCAGCTCACCATTCACAGGGGATTCGAACACTGAAGCTTTCTTT.

The chain recombines TRBV2 with TRBJ2-2, with 8 bases lining up with TRBD2. The CDR3 is 15 residues long. V gave up 6 bases and J gave up 8 bases; unmatched junction bases: 11. Per the germline V gene, CDR1 is SNHLY and CDR2 is FYNNEI. DNA for the CDR3: TGTGCCAGCAGACTCGAGCGGGGGCCTTTAGGGGAGCTGTTTTTT. This translates into CASRLERGPLGELFF. The full variable domain, with the rest looked up from reference TRBV2 and TRBJ2-2, is EPEVTQTPSHQVTQMGQEVILRCVPISNHLYFYWYRQILGQKVEFLVSFYNNEISEKSEIFDDQFSVERPDGSNFTLKIRSTKLEDSAMYFCASRLERGPLGELFFGEGSRLTVL.

This clone was counted a single time. This chain connects TRBV10-3 to TRBJ2-3, with TRBD2 identical over 8 bases. CDR3 length: 16 amino acids. The germline CDR1 and CDR2 sequences are ENHRY and SYGVKD. With V trimmed by 0 bases and J by 1 base, 3 bases remained unmatched. This chain's CDR3 is CAISESFSGGTDTQYF. The CDR3 nucleotides are TGTGCCATCAGTGAGTCTTTTAGCGGGGGCACAGATACGCAGTATTTT.

This clone was found once. The J gene is TRBJ2-7, the V gene TRBV11-2; D remains ambiguous. Germline V gene sequence: CDR1 SGHAT, CDR2 FQNNGV. Trimming removed 3 bases at V and 5 bases at J, with 5 bases between. This CDR3 contains 11 residues. The CDR3 DNA follows: TGTGCCAGCAGCTTTTTTCACGAGCAGTACTTC. Translating it yields CASSFFHEQYF.

The chain joins TRBV30 to TRBJ2-3, with D possibly matching TRBD2 (6 bases). The CDR3 has 14 amino acids. Trimming took 5 bases from V and 3 from J, leaving 15 bases between them. The germline V gene encodes CDR1 GTSNPN and CDR2 SVGIG (reference sequence). The CDR3 bases are TGTGCCTGGGCACGGAGGGTAGGTACAGATACGCAGTATTTT. It translates to CAWARRVGTDTQYF.

V gene TRBV5-1 combines with J gene TRBJ1-2; TRBD1 matches 9 bases. CDR3 size: 15 residues. The germline gives CDR1 SGHRS, CDR2 YFSETQ. Trimming took 4 bases from V and 5 from J; bases not matched to a gene: 9. The CDR3 coding sequence is TGCGCCAGCAGCACCCGGACAGGGGCGTTTTATGGCTACACCTTC. It encodes CASSTRTGAFYGYTF.

V and J are TRBV5-4 and TRBJ1-1; D not certain. V shed 0 bases and J shed 5 bases, with 11 bases lying between them. From germline, CDR1 is SGHNT and CDR2 YYREEE (reference sequence). CDR3 length equals 14 residues. The CDR3 here is CASSLGGARTEAFF. CDR3 in DNA: TGTGCCAGCAGCTTGGGGGGAGCACGGACTGAAGCTTTCTTT.

The chain is built from TRBV9 and TRBJ2-5; unclear D gene. V gave up 1 base and J gave up 5 bases, with 12 bases separating them. Germline V gene data show CDR1 as SGDLS and CDR2 as YYNGEE. The CDR3 is made up of 14 amino acids. The CDR3 region has the DNA TGTGCCAGCAGCGTAAACTTGGGGTACGAGACCCAGTACTTC. Amino acid sequence: CASSVNLGYETQYF.

This clone was detected only once. The chain combines TRBV9 with TRBJ2-1; D not certain. This CDR3 spans 14 amino acids. Trimming removed 3 bases at V and 8 bases at J, with 15 bases between. Germline V gene lookup returns CDR1 SGDLS and CDR2 YYNGEE. The CDR3 DNA reads as TGTGCCAGCAGCGCGCGGATCATACTCGATGAGCAGTTCTTC. Translating it yields CASSARIILDEQFF.

The chain is built from TRBV6-6 and TRBJ2-2, with 8 bases lining up with TRBD2. CDR3 length: 15 residues. Trimming at V came to 7 bases and at J to 2 bases, leaving 6 bases not matched to a gene. Germline loops: CDR1 MNHNY, CDR2 SVGAGI (reference sequence). The CDR3 region has the DNA TGTGCCAGCATGTCGGGGGGGCTTAACACCGGGGAGCTGTTTTTT. It is translated as CASMSGGLNTGELFF.

J is TRBJ2-3 and V is TRBV2, with 14 bases matching TRBD2. The CDR3 runs 15 residues. Germline CDR1 SNHLY, CDR2 FYNNEI. With V trimmed by 6 bases and J by 2 bases, 1 base remained unmatched. The CDR3 protein is CASRGLAGVTDTQYF. The CDR3 DNA follows: TGTGCCAGCAGGGGACTAGCGGGGGTCACAGATACGCAGTATTTT.

Concerning this clone itself: At one end, the junction sequence differs from germline, possibly due to a read error. This chain uses TRBV2 with TRBJ1-1; weak D call: TRBD1 (6 bases). CDR1 SNHLY and CDR2 FYNNEI come from the germline V gene. This CDR3 is 15 amino acids long. CDR3 loop: CANSEGGRMNTEAFF. The CDR3 bases are TGTGCCAACAGTGAAGGGGGACGGATGAACACTGAAGCTTTCTTT. Full variable domain (remainder filled in from reference TRBV2 and TRBJ1-1): EPEVTQTPSHQVTQMGQEVILRCVPISNHLYFYWYRQILGQKVEFLVSFYNNEISEKSEIFDDQFSVERPDGSNFTLKIRSTKLEDSAMYFCANSEGGRMNTEAFFGQGTRLTVV.